This T cell receptor beta chain was documented in a study of cytomegalovirus exposure and HLA in healthy donors. This clone was seen more than once but under ten times. Researchers ran the PCR with 60 Vbeta and 13 Jbeta primers. Original processing notes: Later analysis identified tens of millions of unique TCR beta chains, about 10 million shared. The protocol was immunoSEQ multiplex PCR, while the TCRdb copy is restricted to in-frame clones and leaves out a portion. D and trimming come from the DNA, and the V and J calls and clone size come from that table. This table holds 150,000 to 200,000 clones, 60% to 80% found once. This receptor was taken from a female donor in good health and CMV-seronegative. The sequenced material came from PBMCs.

The DNA of the CDR3 is TGCGCCAGCAGCCAAGATACTAGCCCCCAAGAGACCCAGTACTTC. It translates to CASSQDTSPQETQYF. The chain is built from TRBV4-1 and TRBJ2-5; TRBD2 is a possible D gene (6 bases). The germline V and J ends were trimmed by 0 bases and 1 base, with 9 bases remaining between them. The V gene's germline CDR1 is MGHRA and CDR2 YSYEKL. CDR3 length: 15 residues.